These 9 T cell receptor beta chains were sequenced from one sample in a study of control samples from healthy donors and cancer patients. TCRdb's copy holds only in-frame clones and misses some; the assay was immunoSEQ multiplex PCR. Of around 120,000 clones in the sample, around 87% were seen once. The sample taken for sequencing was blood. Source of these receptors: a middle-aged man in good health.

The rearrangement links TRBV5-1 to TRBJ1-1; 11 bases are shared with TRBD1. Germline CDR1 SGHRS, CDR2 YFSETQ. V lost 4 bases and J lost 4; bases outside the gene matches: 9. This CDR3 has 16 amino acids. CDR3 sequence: CASSQGTGGRSTEAFF. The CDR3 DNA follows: TGCGCCAGCAGCCAGGGGACAGGGGGAAGAAGCACTGAAGCTTTCTTT.

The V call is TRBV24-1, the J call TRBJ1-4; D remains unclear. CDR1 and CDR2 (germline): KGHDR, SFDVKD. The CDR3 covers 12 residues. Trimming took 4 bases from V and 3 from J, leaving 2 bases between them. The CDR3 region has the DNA TGTGCCACCAGTGACCCTAATGAAAAACTGTTTTTT. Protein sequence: CATSDPNEKLFF.

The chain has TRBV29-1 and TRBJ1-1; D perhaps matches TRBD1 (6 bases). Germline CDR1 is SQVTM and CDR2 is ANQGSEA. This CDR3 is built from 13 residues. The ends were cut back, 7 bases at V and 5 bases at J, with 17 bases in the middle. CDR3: CSAFKGQGTEAFF. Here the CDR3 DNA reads TGCAGCGCATTCAAGGGGCAGGGGACTGAAGCTTTCTTT.

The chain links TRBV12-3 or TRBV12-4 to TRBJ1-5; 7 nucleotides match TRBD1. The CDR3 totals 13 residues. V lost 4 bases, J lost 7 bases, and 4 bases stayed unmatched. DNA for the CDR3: TGTGCCAGCAGTTCCAGGGGGGACCAGCCCCAGCATTTT. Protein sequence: CASSSRGDQPQHF.

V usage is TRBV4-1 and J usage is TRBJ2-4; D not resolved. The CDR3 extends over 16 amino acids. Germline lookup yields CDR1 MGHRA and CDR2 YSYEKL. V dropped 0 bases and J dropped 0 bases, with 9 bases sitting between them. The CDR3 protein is CASSQDQRKAKNIQYF. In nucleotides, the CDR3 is TGCGCCAGCAGCCAAGATCAAAGGAAAGCCAAAAACATTCAGTACTTC.

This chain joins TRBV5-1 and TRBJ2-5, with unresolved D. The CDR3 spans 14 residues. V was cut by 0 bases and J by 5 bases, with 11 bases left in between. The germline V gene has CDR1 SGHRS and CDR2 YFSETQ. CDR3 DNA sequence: TGCGCCAGCAGCTTGGGGTACGGTGGGGAGACCCAGTACTTC. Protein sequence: CASSLGYGGETQYF.

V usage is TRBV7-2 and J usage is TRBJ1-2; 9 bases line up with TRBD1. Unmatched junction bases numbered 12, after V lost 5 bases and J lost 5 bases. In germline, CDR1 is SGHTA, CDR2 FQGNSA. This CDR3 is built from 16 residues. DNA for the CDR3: TGTGCCAGCAGCACATGGACAGGGGTCTTGACTTATGGCTACACCTTC. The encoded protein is CASSTWTGVLTYGYTF.

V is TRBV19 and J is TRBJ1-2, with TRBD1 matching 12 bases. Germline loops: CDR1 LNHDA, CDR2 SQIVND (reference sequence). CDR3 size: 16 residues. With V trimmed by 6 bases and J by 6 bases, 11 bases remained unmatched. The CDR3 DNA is TGTGCCAGTAGATCCATGGGGACAGGGGGCTTGGATGGCTACACCTTC. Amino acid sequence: CASRSMGTGGLDGYTF.

The CDR3: CASSQARVGNQPQHF. The CDR3 DNA reads TGCGCCAGCAGCCAAGCTCGGGTGGGCAATCAGCCCCAGCATTTT. This chain joins TRBV5-1 and TRBJ1-5; no clear D gene. Trimming cost V 4 bases and J 2 bases, with 13 bases left between them. This CDR3 spans 15 amino acids. Germline CDR1 is SGHRS and CDR2 is YFSETQ. Together with reference TRBV5-1 and TRBJ1-5, the CDR3 gives the full variable domain: KAGVTQTPRYLIKTRGQQVTLSCSPISGHRSVSWYQQTPGQGLQFLFEYFSETQRNKGNFPGRFSGRQFSNSRSEMNVSTLELGDSALYLCASSQARVGNQPQHFGDGTRLSIL.